The entry that follows covers one TCR beta chain sequence. This clonotype was observed many times. Its antigen is still unknown. No quality values exist for individual bases; no much larger clone is one base distant. The time point tag for this specimen amounts to: patch test 2, 6 weeks after DPC sensitization. Sample treatment or condition, as interpreted from the label and publication: therapeutic diphenylcyclopropenone sensitization with weekly scalp DPC. At each patch-test visit, blood was drawn before the patch test was applied. Patients were considered eligible if aged 18 to 70, diagnosed with alopecia and deemed suitable for DPC therapy, and patients were excluded if pregnant. Unfractionated whole blood was collected in Tempus Blood RNA tubes, and total RNA was extracted from that blood. Receptor amplification or capture employed RACE. The data were produced on a NextSeq 500. Library preparation attached unique molecular identifiers to individual cDNA molecules for quantitative, reproducible TCR counting. Each blood RNA sample was used to sequence both TCR alpha and TCR beta chains. Per the source publication's procedure: Samples had a median of roughly 100,000 TCRs, with a range from roughly 23,224 to 700,000. V, J and CDR3 annotation of the TCR reads was performed with the Decombinator software suite. For the PS versus PT1 abundance plots, all samples were subsampled to the same number of TCRs (28,000). TCRs were defined as expanded if absent before sensitization and observed at least eight times at the 2-week time point. TCRdb reworked the public reads: Q25 trimming with fastp, MiXCR clone assembly, productive beta chains retained. CDR3 protein duplicates are merged, each entry listing the most common genes and DNA. The V and J calls come from TCRdb's annotation, not from the publication. This sample holds fewer than 90,000 distinct CDR3 sequences; less than 8% were observed only once. 1% to 1.5% of the sample belongs to the ten largest clones.

Deletion took 8 bases off V and 4 bases off J, with a span of 18 bases between the germline ends. As encoded in the germline V gene (reference sequence), CDR1 is MNHEY while CDR2 is SMNVEV. From its cysteine to its phenylalanine, the CDR3 spans 14 amino acids. Solely the CDR3 DNA is kept, with 42 bases framed from the first base. The sample comes from a study of human T cells and chemical hapten exposure (dated by TCRdb to the early 2020s). Context from the whole study: For sensitization, 2% DPC in acetone was applied to a roughly 2 cm by roughly 2 cm area of upper inner arm skin. Patients additionally received weekly therapeutic DPC doses to the scalp throughout the roughly 25-week study period. Patient blood was sampled pre-sensitization (week 0) and at 2, 6 and about 24 weeks after DPC sensitization. Patch testing on the upper back used Finn chambers containing 0.01% DPC, with scoring done after 6 days according to International Contact Dermatitis Research Group standards. Blood for TCR sequencing was provided by twenty-nine alopecia patients at one to four time points (pre-sensitization, 2, 6 and 24 weeks). In alopecia patients, the study followed how the peripheral blood TCR repertoire changed in vivo over primary and secondary sensitization to diphenylcyclopropenone (DPC), a hapten. Libraries were pooled for sequencing, and variation in per-sample TCR yields was attributed mainly to small differences in library volumes within the pool. The mostly female patient cohort included alopecia areata with under or over 50% scalp involvement, alopecia totalis and alopecia universalis. Results the study describes overall, beyond this receptor: Patch test score was positively correlated with the number of PT1 expanded TCRs, with significance at thresholds 8, 16 and 32 but not at 4. DPC sensitization did not change the number of TCRs with a frequency above 1 in 1000, and there was no evidence of changes in global repertoire structure. Expanded TCRs formed significantly more large CDR3 similarity clusters than pre-sensitization or healthy control sets, consistent with antigen-driven responses. Repeated subsampling changed both the strength of the expansion versus patch-test correlation and the threshold at which the correlation became significant. All patients had alopecia, a presumed autoimmune disease, so their immune response might differ from that of healthy individuals.

Recombination connected TRBV27 to TRBJ2-7; the D gene is perhaps TRBD2, on 7 matching bases. This sequence originates from a woman aged 25-40 years with alopecia areata. Some clones in this sample may be carry-over from other donors' samples. The sequencing used whole blood, collected in connection with sensitization to the hapten diphenylcyclopropenone (DPC). Here the CDR3 is given as CASRRGGEGYEQYF. The base sequence is TGTGCCAGCCGAAGGGGGGGTGAGGGGTACGAGCAGTACTTC.